This T cell receptor beta chain was sequenced in a study of neurological immune-mediated disorders (dated 2019 in TCRdb). Regarding the complete study: The study compared peripheral blood TCR-beta repertoires of HTLV-I-associated myelopathy (HAM/TSP) patients, multiple sclerosis patients and healthy controls using UMI-based sequencing. The 100 to 110 TCR-beta libraries covered PBMC samples along with longitudinal samples, technical triplicates, and paired sorted CD4+ and CD8+ T-cell subsets. The cohort was made up of 68 subjects, consisting of roughly 15 HAM/TSP patients, roughly 35 multiple sclerosis patients and 20 healthy controls. Summary of the overall study and its limitations: No identical CDR3 amino acid sequences were found to be shared among expanded clones across subjects, suggesting that TCR-beta repertoires were private in all groups. TCR clonal expansion was highest in HAM/TSP patients and lowest in MS patients, with MS patients falling below even healthy controls.

The healthy controls were volunteers from blood banks in Maryland, USA. For unsorted PBMC libraries, 2 million PBMCs were used after storage in RNAlater at -80 degrees C until RNA extraction. Peripheral blood underwent Ficoll-Hypaque density gradient centrifugation to isolate PBMCs, which were then cryopreserved in liquid nitrogen. To synthesize cDNA, template-switch 5'RACE was performed with a primer carrying a 10-nucleotide random unique molecular identifier so that each TCR transcript was tagged. Over 180 million TCR-beta sequences, covering 15-18 subjects, were produced in each sequencing run. Total RNA was extracted with the RNeasy kit. TCR-beta VDJ regions were amplified with primers for the TCR constant region and the 5'RACE anchor, using the KAPA Real-time Library Amplification kit. A first PCR added sample indexes and Illumina adaptors, after which a second PCR increased the library yield. The roughly 650 bp TCR product was size-selected on a 2% E-gel SizeSelection system after Ampure bead purification. Before pooling, library quality was checked on a Bioanalyzer, concentration was measured with Qubit, and libraries were quantified with the Kapa Library Quantification kit. An Illumina HiSeq 2500 sequenced the libraries paired-end 2 x 150 bp. To increase sequence diversity, about 25-31% phiX was spiked into each library pool. Processing in the source paper ran as follows. Quality-filtered reads were processed with the UMI-based MiGEC pipeline, and over 75% of raw TCR sequences were removed by the MiGEC pipeline during error correction. VDJ genes were aligned to IMGT germline references, and clonotypes were defined by unique CDR3 amino acid sequence plus V-J genes. Clonal expansion, Shannon diversity and CDR3 relatedness (CalcPairwiseDistances, ClusterSamples) were evaluated with VDJtools, and phylogenetic trees were built with CLCbio workbench. A clone was classed as expanded if it had 8 or more unique UMIs, a cutoff based on coefficient-of-variation modelling across technical triplicates. TCRdb trimmed public reads at Q25 via fastp, called clones via MiXCR and kept in-frame beta chains. CDR3 protein duplicates are merged, each entry listing the most common genes and DNA. TCRdb's processing, not the study's, gives the V and J calls here. The sample contains 35,000 to 45,000 distinct CDR3 sequences, roughly 7% of them found a single time. The leading ten clones occupy around 4.6% of the sample.

This clonotype was recorded only once. Its antigen is currently not known. At one end the junction does not follow the germline gene, possibly because of a read error. The CDR3 starts with the cysteine, ends with the phenylalanine, and has 14 residues. Only the CDR3 DNA is retained, 42 bases long and in frame from the first base. The germline V gene encodes CDR1 MNHNY and CDR2 SVGAGI (reference sequence). The chain is assembled from TRBV6-6 and TRBJ2-7; the D call is possibly TRBD1 or TRBD2, each sharing 5 bases. The clonotype originates from a middle-aged woman in good health. Sequenced material: PBMCs. The nucleotide sequence reads as follows: TGTGACAGCAGTGGGGGACGGTTCCTATTTGAGCAGTACTTC. This gives the protein CDSSGGRFLFEQYF.